These 23 T cell receptor beta chains were all obtained from the same sample, sequenced in a study of PD-1 blockade in classical Hodgkin lymphoma. Each patient's relapse followed autologous stem cell transplantation, and brentuximab vedotin exposure varied. The assay was immunoSEQ multiplex PCR, and TCRdb's table has in-frame clones only and misses some. The data contain nearly 25,000 clones, around 70% of them singletons. Specimen: peripheral blood mononuclear cells (PBMCs), collected at baseline. The receptors originated from a human donor with classical Hodgkin lymphoma.

The chain couples TRBV30 to TRBJ2-1, with TRBD2 matching over 10 bases. CDR3 length equals 15 residues. Germline CDR1 reads GTSNPN; CDR2 reads SVGIG (reference sequence). J was trimmed by 6 bases and V by 3 bases; bases with no gene match: 8. The CDR3 protein is CAWSLGAGGFNEQFF. As DNA, the CDR3 is TGTGCCTGGAGCCTTGGAGCGGGGGGGTTCAATGAGCAGTTCTTC. Complete variable domain (other parts from reference TRBV30 and TRBJ2-1): SQTIHQWPATLVQPVGSPLSLECTVEGTSNPNLYWYRQAAGRGLQLLFYSVGIGQISSEVPQNLSASRPQDRQFILSSKKLLLSDSGFYLCAWSLGAGGFNEQFFGPGTRLTVL.

This clone is classed as medium-sized. This sequence joins TRBV27 and TRBJ2-1; 9 bases match TRBD1. The CDR3 length is 13 residues. J was trimmed by 10 bases and V by 5 bases; bases with no gene match: 6. Germline V gives CDR1 MNHEY, CDR2 SMNVEV (reference sequence). The CDR3 region is CASSTGQGWEQFF. Here the CDR3 DNA reads TGTGCCAGCAGTACGGGACAGGGTTGGGAGCAGTTCTTC.

The chain is built from TRBV11-2 and TRBJ1-3, with a weak D call TRBD1 (6 bases). V gave up 5 bases and J gave up 3 bases, with 8 bases separating them. The CDR3 loop spans 13 amino acids. Germline values: CDR1 SGHAT, CDR2 FQNNGV. The DNA for the CDR3 is TGTGCCAGCAGCACGACAGGTGGAAACACCATATATTTT. Residues: CASSTTGGNTIYF.

The gene calls are TRBV7-2 and TRBJ1-4, with D perhaps TRBD1 (6 bases). V lost 2 bases, J lost 1 base, and 11 bases lay in between. The CDR3 length is 16 residues. The V gene's germline CDR1 is SGHTA and CDR2 FQGNSA. The CDR3 nucleotides are TGTGCCAGCAGCTTACACCCAGGGGAAACTAATGAAAAACTGTTTTTT. Its translation: CASSLHPGETNEKLFF.

In its sample, this clone was seen once. The chain has TRBV4-2 and TRBJ2-7, with TRBD1 matching 8 bases. This CDR3 spans 16 amino acids. Per germline, CDR1 LGHNA and CDR2 YNFKEQ. The ends lost 2 bases at V and 2 bases at J; junction bases unmatched: 8. This chain's CDR3 is CASSQQPGQETYEQYF. As DNA, the CDR3 is TGTGCCAGCAGCCAACAGCCGGGACAGGAGACCTACGAGCAGTACTTC.

The chain combines TRBV7-9 with TRBJ2-7; possibly TRBD1 or TRBD2 for D (5 bases each). Germline CDR1 and CDR2: SEHNR and FQNEAQ (reference sequence). V lost 0 bases, J lost 1 base, and 16 bases lay in between. CDR3 length: 17 residues. CDR3 sequence (DNA): TGTGCCAGCAGCTTAGCCCGGGAAGGCCCAGGGTCCTACGAGCAGTACTTC. This encodes CASSLAREGPGSYEQYF. Combining the CDR3 with reference TRBV7-9 and TRBJ2-7 gives the whole variable domain DTGVSQNPRHKITKRGQNVTFRCDPISEHNRLYWYRQTLGQGPEFLTYFQNEAQLEKSRLLSDRFSAERPKGSFSTLEIQRTEQGDSAMYLCASSLAREGPGSYEQYFGPGTRLTVT.

This clone has only one observation. The rearrangement links TRBV4-1 to TRBJ2-7, with a possible D match to TRBD1 (5 bases). V was shortened by 0 bases and J by 3 bases, with 12 bases between the two germline ends. This CDR3 is 15 amino acids long. Germline V gene sequence: CDR1 MGHRA, CDR2 YSYEKL. CDR3 region: CASSQDRGFVYEQYF. The CDR3 DNA follows: TGCGCCAGCAGCCAAGATAGGGGTTTCGTCTACGAGCAGTACTTC.

V is TRBV28 and J is TRBJ2-7, with 10 bases matching TRBD2. The CDR3 covers 15 residues. Germline trimming cut 7 bases from V and 1 base from J; bases unmatched to any gene: 7. From germline, CDR1 is MDHEN and CDR2 SYDVKM. The CDR3 reads CASIHPSGGSYEQYF. CDR3 bases: TGTGCCAGCATTCATCCTAGCGGGGGATCCTACGAGCAGTACTTC.

The chain has TRBV10-3 and TRBJ1-6, with a weak D call TRBD1 (6 bases). Germline V gene lookup returns CDR1 ENHRY and CDR2 SYGVKD. The V gene lost 10 bases and the J gene lost 8 bases, with 12 bases spanning the gap. The CDR3 sequence is 12 residues long. CDR3 nucleotide sequence: TGTGCCAACGGACAGACGGATTCACCCCTCCACTTT. Its translation is CANGQTDSPLHF.

This sequence joins TRBV7-2 and TRBJ2-1; D may match TRBD1 or TRBD2 (6 bases each). The length of the CDR3 is 15 residues. Trimming shortened V by 0 bases and J by 3 bases, and 9 bases separated the two germline ends. Germline V gene lookup returns CDR1 SGHTA and CDR2 FQGNSA. CDR3 residues: CASSLAGGLYNEQFF. The DNA for the CDR3 is TGTGCCAGCAGCTTAGCGGGGGGCCTCTACAATGAGCAGTTCTTC.

The chain carries TRBV5-1 and TRBJ1-4; D call uncertain. Germline-derived CDR1 and CDR2 are SGHRS and YFSETQ. The V gene lost 0 bases and the J gene lost 6 bases, with 12 bases spanning the gap. CDR3 length: 15 amino acids. The DNA for the CDR3 is TGCGCCAGCAGCTTGGAGGGAGGGAGGGATGAAAAACTGTTTTTT. Encoded protein: CASSLEGGRDEKLFF. The whole variable domain, remainder taken from reference TRBV5-1 and TRBJ1-4, is KAGVTQTPRYLIKTRGQQVTLSCSPISGHRSVSWYQQTPGQGLQFLFEYFSETQRNKGNFPGRFSGRQFSNSRSEMNVSTLELGDSALYLCASSLEGGRDEKLFFGSGTQLSVL.

This rearrangement joins TRBV7-3 to TRBJ2-7; 10 bases map to TRBD2. Trimming took 5 bases from V and 0 from J; bases not matched to a gene: 4. Germline assignment: CDR1 SGHTA and CDR2 FQGTGA. The CDR3 length is 15 residues. For the CDR3, the DNA is TGTGCCAGCAGCCCTTTAGCGGGGGGCTCCTACGAGCAGTACTTC. This translates into CASSPLAGGSYEQYF.

By sample share, this clone is medium-sized. The rearrangement uses TRBV4-2 and TRBJ1-1; 7 bases map to TRBD1. This CDR3 spans 13 amino acids. Germline V gene lookup returns CDR1 LGHNA and CDR2 YNFKEQ. J gave up 4 bases and V 6 bases, and 5 bases lay outside the gene matches. CDR3 loop: CASSDPGGTEAFF. In DNA form, the CDR3 reads TGTGCCAGCAGTGACCCAGGGGGCACTGAAGCTTTCTTT.

This rearrangement joins TRBV4-1 to TRBJ1-1; D is undetermined. This CDR3 comprises 14 residues. V shed 0 bases and J shed 3 bases, with 8 bases lying between them. Germline V gives CDR1 MGHRA, CDR2 YSYEKL. In DNA, the CDR3 is TGCGCCAGCAGCCAAGAGGCGGGAGACACTGAAGCTTTCTTT. This gives the protein CASSQEAGDTEAFF.

The V and J genes are TRBV7-8 and TRBJ2-5; 7 bases align to TRBD2. CDR1 and CDR2 from the germline V gene are SGHVS and FQNEAQ. The CDR3 loop spans 15 amino acids. The trim removed 1 base at V and 4 bases at J, leaving 6 bases unmatched. The CDR3 spells CASSLVGGSLETQYF. The DNA of the CDR3 is TGTGCCAGCAGCTTAGTCGGGGGGAGCTTAGAGACCCAGTACTTC.

With respect to this clone: The same CDR3 also results from other DNA sequences found in this sample. This chain connects TRBV21-1 to TRBJ1-6; TRBD1 is the table's D call and was not checked against the DNA. TRBV21-1 represents a pseudogene. This CDR3 is 17 amino acids long. This CDR3 reads CASSFGGQGPYNSPLHF. DNA for the CDR3: TGCGCCAGCAGTTTTGGGGGACAGGGCCCCTATAATTCACCCCTCCACTTT.

This clone was seen a few times. The chain is built from TRBV2 and TRBJ2-7; a weak D match, TRBD2 (5 bases). Per germline, CDR1 SNHLY and CDR2 FYNNEI. The ends were cut back, 9 bases at V and 4 bases at J, with 10 bases in the middle. The CDR3 has 11 amino acids. The CDR3 DNA reads TGTGCCAGTAAGAGGGTTTACGAGCAGTACTTC. This encodes CASKRVYEQYF. The whole variable domain, filled in from reference TRBV2 and TRBJ2-7, reads EPEVTQTPSHQVTQMGQEVILRCVPISNHLYFYWYRQILGQKVEFLVSFYNNEISEKSEIFDDQFSVERPDGSNFTLKIRSTKLEDSAMYFCASKRVYEQYFGPGTRLTVT.

To note about this clone: The junction differs from germline at one of its ends, possibly a read error. The genes are TRBV9 and TRBJ2-1; TRBD2 is a possible D gene (6 bases). The length of the CDR3 is 15 residues. Germline loops: CDR1 SGDLS, CDR2 YYNGEE. The CDR3 protein is CAGSVNLGGYNEQFF. The CDR3, as DNA: TGTGCCGGCAGCGTTAACCTGGGAGGCTACAATGAGCAGTTCTTC.

As regards this clone: Other DNA sequences within the sample encode an identical CDR3. The chain recombines TRBV15 with TRBJ1-3; perhaps TRBD1 as D (5 bases). Per the germline V gene, CDR1 is LNHNV and CDR2 is YYDKDF (reference sequence). V was clipped by 0 bases and J by 2 bases, with 8 bases between them. The CDR3 has 15 amino acids. DNA of the CDR3: TGTGCCACCAGCAGAGACCGGGACCCTGGAAACACCATATATTTT. This sequence encodes CATSRDRDPGNTIYF.

This chain links TRBV27 with TRBJ2-5; 9 bases are a match to TRBD2. With 2 bases clipped from V and 3 bases from J, the junction kept 4 bases outside the gene matches. The CDR3 spans 15 residues. The germline V gene has CDR1 MNHEY and CDR2 SMNVEV (reference sequence). The CDR3 is CASSLRRGGKETQYF. The CDR3 bases are TGTGCCAGCAGTTTAAGGCGGGGGGGCAAAGAGACCCAGTACTTC.

The V gene is TRBV7-3, the J gene TRBJ1-6; D unclear. From germline, CDR1 is SGHTA and CDR2 FQGTGA. CDR3 length: 13 residues. The V end lost 0 bases, the J end lost 7 bases, and 4 bases lay between the germline ends. The CDR3 loop is CASSLTGNSPLHF. The CDR3, as DNA: TGTGCCAGCAGCTTAACGGGGAATTCACCCCTCCACTTT.

The chain recombines TRBV6-5 with TRBJ1-5; possible D gene TRBD1, 5 bases. This CDR3 is 15 amino acids long. Germline CDR1 reads MNHEY; CDR2 reads SVGAGI. The ends were cut back, 4 bases at V and 5 bases at J, with 15 bases in the middle. The CDR3 nucleotides read TGTGCCAGCAGTTCTGGTACAGGACCCGATCAGCCCCAGCATTTT. Its translation is CASSSGTGPDQPQHF.

A few counts support this clone. The V and J genes are TRBV7-9 and TRBJ2-3; unclear D gene. Trimming shortened V by 5 bases and J by 3 bases, and 6 bases separated the two germline ends. This CDR3 has 12 residues. Germline V gives CDR1 SEHNR, CDR2 FQNEAQ (reference sequence). The CDR3 nucleotides read TGTGCCAGCAGCCCTTTTACAGATACGCAGTATTTT. It encodes CASSPFTDTQYF.